This TCR beta chain was identified during a study of beta chain features in type 1 diabetes. Across the study: Patients and healthy donors were similar in age, gender and cell yields. Examination of sorted cells across all samples involved approximately 100,000,000 cells.

CDR3 size: 17 residues. V gave up 0 bases and J gave up 6 bases, with 21 bases separating them. Per germline, CDR1 LNHNV and CDR2 YYDKDF (reference sequence). The whole isolated RNA underwent reverse transcription, so sequencing captured expressed TCRB transcripts. Libraries were prepared by immunoSEQ multiplex PCR; TCRdb keeps only in-frame clonotypes and omits some of them. The data contain under 350,000 clones, 8% of them singletons. Donors underwent one heparinised blood draw, 95 to 150 mL on average. This TCR came from a woman between 18 and 29 years old in good health. The rearrangement uses TRBV15 and TRBJ2-7, with D possibly TRBD1 on 5 matching bases. The sequenced sample was central memory CD4+ T cells from blood. CDR3 region: CATSRDIGYDSSSEQYV. The DNA for the CDR3 is TGTGCCACCAGCAGAGATATTGGCTACGACAGTTCGAGCGAGCAGTACGTC.